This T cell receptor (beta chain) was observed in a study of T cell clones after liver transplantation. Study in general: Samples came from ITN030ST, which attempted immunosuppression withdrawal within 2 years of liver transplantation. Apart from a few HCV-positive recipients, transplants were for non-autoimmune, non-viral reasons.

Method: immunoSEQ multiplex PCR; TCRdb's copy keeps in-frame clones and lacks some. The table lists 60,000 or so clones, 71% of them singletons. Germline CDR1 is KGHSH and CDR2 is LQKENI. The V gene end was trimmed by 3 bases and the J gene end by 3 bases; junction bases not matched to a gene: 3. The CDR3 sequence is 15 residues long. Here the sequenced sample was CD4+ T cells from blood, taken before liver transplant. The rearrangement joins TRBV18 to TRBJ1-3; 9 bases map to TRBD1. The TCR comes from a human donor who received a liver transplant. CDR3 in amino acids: CASSPGQGGGNTIYF. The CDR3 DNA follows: TGTGCCAGCTCACCGGGACAGGGTGGTGGAAACACCATATATTTT.